Below are 20 T cell receptor beta chains sequenced from a single sample in a study of T cell repertoires in cytomegalovirus infection. TCRdb re-derived calls from the reads in MiXCR, one entry per CDR3 protein. The sample lists 150,000 to 190,000 distinct CDR3 sequences, about a quarter occurring once. The sample comprised PBMCs. The origin of the receptors is a human donor in good health (CMV status not recorded). Some clones in this sample may be carry-over from other donors' samples.

This clonotype was picked up a small number of times. The rearrangement uses TRBV7-2 and TRBJ2-1; 9 bases align to TRBD2. CDR3 length: 18 amino acids. Per germline, CDR1 SGHTA and CDR2 FQGNSA. V lost 1 base and J lost 2; bases outside the gene matches: 9. CDR3 DNA: TGTGCCAGCAGCTTAGTTAGGGGGGGCGGGAGGGCCTACAATGAGCAGTTCTTC. Protein: CASSLVRGGGRAYNEQFF.

This sequence joins TRBV2 and TRBJ1-4; 11 bases map to TRBD1. Germline CDR1 and CDR2: SNHLY and FYNNEI. Trimming cost V 6 bases and J 7 bases; bases outside gene matches: 7. CDR3 length equals 15 residues. CDR3 region: CASRVRTGGGEKLFF. In DNA, the CDR3 is TGTGCCAGCAGGGTACGGACAGGGGGCGGTGAAAAACTGTTTTTT.

The chain recombines TRBV29-1 with TRBJ2-2; D possibly corresponds to TRBD1 (5 bases). Germline CDR1 reads SQVTM; CDR2 reads ANQGSEA. The CDR3 extends over 14 amino acids. Trimming removed 0 bases from V and 4 bases from J, with 9 bases in between. CDR3 region: CSVEDRQSTGELFF. Here the CDR3 DNA reads TGCAGCGTTGAAGATCGACAGAGCACCGGGGAGCTGTTTTTT.

The chain has TRBV6-1 and TRBJ2-6, with D hard to call. The CDR3 loop spans 13 amino acids. Deletions cut 5 bases from V and 1 base from J, with 3 bases between. Germline CDR1 is MNHNS and CDR2 is SASEGT. CDR3 sequence (DNA): TGTGCCAGCAGTAGGTCTGGGGCCAACGTCCTGACTTTC. Its translation: CASSRSGANVLTF.

This clonotype was found many times. The chain employs TRBV7-2 and TRBJ1-1, with D hard to call. Germline V gene lookup returns CDR1 SGHTA and CDR2 FQGNSA. This CDR3 contains 12 residues. V lost 3 bases and J lost 8, with 10 bases in between. The CDR3 nucleotides are TGTGCCAGCAGCTTTTTGGGGAGGGAAGCTTTCTTT. Amino acids: CASSFLGREAFF.

This clonotype is labeled medium-sized. In DNA form, the CDR3 reads TGTGCCAGCAGTTTAGTAGTACGGGGAGCGAAAAACATTCAGTACTTC. It codes for CASSLVVRGAKNIQYF. The genes are TRBV28 and TRBJ2-4; perhaps TRBD2 as D (5 bases). The germline V gene encodes CDR1 MDHEN and CDR2 SYDVKM. The CDR3 length is 16 residues. Trimming cost V 2 bases and J 4 bases, with 15 bases left between them. Full variable domain (missing parts from reference TRBV28 and TRBJ2-4): DVKVTQSSRYLVKRTGEKVFLECVQDMDHENMFWYRQDPGLGLRLIYFSYDVKMKEKGDIPEGYSVSREKKERFSLILESASTNQTSMYLCASSLVVRGAKNIQYFGAGTRLSVL.

This sequence joins TRBV12-3 or TRBV12-4 and TRBJ1-5; no clear D gene. Trimming left V 7 bases short and J 0 bases short, with 7 bases between. The CDR3 covers 13 residues. CDR3 in DNA: TGTGCCAGCAACGGCTATAGCAATCAGCCCCAGCATTTT. Its translation is CASNGYSNQPQHF.

This chain uses TRBV27 with TRBJ1-6, with a weak D call TRBD1 (5 bases). Trimming removed 6 bases from V and 6 bases from J, with 15 bases in between. Germline V gives CDR1 MNHEY, CDR2 SMNVEV (reference sequence). The CDR3 is 15 residues long. The CDR3 region is CASRPFGGGNSPLHF. The CDR3 coding sequence is TGTGCCAGCAGGCCCTTCGGGGGAGGTAATTCACCCCTCCACTTT.

The genes are TRBV7-3 and TRBJ2-1; TRBD2 matches 9 bases. Germline V CDR1 and CDR2: SGHTA, FQGTGA. The CDR3 covers 16 residues. V shed 0 bases and J 9 bases; nucleotides not matched to a gene: 9. The CDR3 loop reads CASSLTPGGRAGEQFF. CDR3 sequence (DNA): TGTGCCAGCAGCTTAACCCCTGGCGGGAGGGCCGGTGAGCAGTTCTTC. Looking up the rest from reference TRBV7-3 and TRBJ2-1 gives the full variable domain: GAGVSQTPSNKVTEKGKYVELRCDPISGHTALYWYRQSLGQGPEFLIYFQGTGAADDSGLPNDRFFAVRPEGSVSTLKIQRTERGDSAVYLCASSLTPGGRAGEQFFGPGTRLTVL.

This clonotype was detected a few times. The V and J genes are TRBV7-2 and TRBJ1-1; D perhaps matches TRBD1 (5 bases). CDR3 size: 12 residues. Between the trimmed V and J ends, which lost 5 bases and 5 bases, there was a span of 9 bases. The germline V gene has CDR1 SGHTA and CDR2 FQGNSA. CDR3 sequence: CASSRGRTEAFF. The CDR3 bases are TGTGCCAGCAGCCGGGGCAGGACTGAAGCTTTCTTT.

This chain joins TRBV29-1 and TRBJ2-7; 9 nucleotides align to TRBD1. This CDR3 is built from 15 residues. J lost 4 bases, V lost 4 bases, and 11 bases had no gene match. CDR1 is SQVTM, CDR2 ANQGSEA, per germline. CDR3 in DNA: TGCAGCGTTGTCCAACCGGACAGGGGATTATACGAGCAGTACTTC. It specifies CSVVQPDRGLYEQYF.

The V gene is TRBV28, the J gene TRBJ1-4, with a possible D match to TRBD1 (6 bases). The germline CDR1 and CDR2 sequences are MDHEN and SYDVKM. Trimming left V 6 bases short and J 1 base short, with 12 bases between. The CDR3 runs to 15 residues. CDR3 region: CASRAGVVTNEKLFF. CDR3 DNA: TGTGCCAGCAGGGCAGGGGTGGTAACTAATGAAAAACTGTTTTTT.

This clonotype was seen only a few times. The rearrangement links TRBV6-1 to TRBJ2-3; no clear D gene. CDR3 size: 14 residues. Germline V gene data show CDR1 as MNHNS and CDR2 as SASEGT. V lost 3 bases to trimming and J lost 0 bases, with 7 bases between them. For the CDR3, the DNA is TGTGCCAGCAGTGACAGGTCTAGCACAGATACGCAGTATTTT. Translating it yields CASSDRSSTDTQYF.

This clonotype was counted ten times or more. The chain has TRBV19 and TRBJ1-1; tentative D call: TRBD1 (5 bases). The V end was cut by 7 bases, the J end by 2 bases, with 14 bases between. Germline V gene data show CDR1 as LNHDA and CDR2 as SQIVND (reference sequence). The CDR3 contains 14 residues. This chain's CDR3 is CASNTGPRNTEAFF. In DNA form, the CDR3 reads TGTGCCAGTAATACGGGACCCAGAAACACTGAAGCTTTCTTT.

This clonotype was recorded a few times. V is TRBV2 and J is TRBJ2-1; D remains ambiguous. The CDR3 has 11 residues. The germline gives CDR1 SNHLY, CDR2 FYNNEI. Trimming removed 7 bases at V and 2 bases at J, with 3 bases between. The CDR3 DNA is TGTGCCAGCACTACCTACAATGAGCAGTTCTTC. The encoded protein is CASTTYNEQFF.

This chain connects TRBV10-3 to TRBJ2-1, with no clear D. The germline V and J ends were trimmed by 5 bases and 2 bases, with 16 bases remaining between them. The CDR3 totals 16 residues. Germline V gene lookup returns CDR1 ENHRY and CDR2 SYGVKD. The CDR3 DNA sequence: TGTGCCATCAGTCCAGACCACAACCCTACCTACAATGAGCAGTTCTTC. Translation gives CAISPDHNPTYNEQFF.

This clonotype was detected only a few times. The chain links TRBV6-1 to TRBJ1-4, with D hard to call. CDR1 is MNHNS, CDR2 SASEGT, per germline. Trimming cost V 8 bases and J 2 bases, with 6 bases left between them. The CDR3 totals 12 residues. The CDR3, as DNA: TGTGCCAGCGGAGTGACTAATGAAAAACTGTTTTTT. Amino acid sequence: CASGVTNEKLFF.

A single count supports this clonotype. V and J are TRBV6-2 or TRBV6-3 and TRBJ1-2, with D possibly matching TRBD1 (6 bases). V was pared by 6 bases and J by 8 bases, with 16 bases between. Per the germline V gene, CDR1 is MNHEY and CDR2 is SVGEGT. This CDR3 is built from 13 residues. The DNA for the CDR3 is TGTGCCAGCAGACCCGACAGGATATGGGGCTACACCTTC. As protein: CASRPDRIWGYTF.

J is TRBJ1-6 and V is TRBV6-5, with a weak D call TRBD1 (6 bases). Germline V gives CDR1 MNHEY, CDR2 SVGAGI. Trimming took off 0 bases at V and 10 bases at J, with 16 bases between the two ends. This CDR3 comprises 16 residues. CDR3 DNA sequence: TGTGCCAGCAGTTACTCGGGGGCAGGGTCTGGATCACCCCTCCACTTT. Its translation is CASSYSGAGSGSPLHF.

This chain joins TRBV7-3 and TRBJ2-3; tentatively, D is TRBD2 (6 bases). This CDR3 comprises 16 residues. Germline assignment: CDR1 SGHTA and CDR2 FQGTGA. Trimming removed 5 bases from V and 2 bases from J, with 17 bases in between. The CDR3 DNA reads TGTGCCAGCAGCCCCGGGGGTGGGGCCCCCACAGATACGCAGTATTTT. Its translation is CASSPGGGAPTDTQYF.